This is a list of T cell receptor beta chains from one sample in a study of technical replicates of blood from four donors. Clones were read by immunoSEQ multiplex PCR, and TCRdb kept only the in-frame ones, dropping some. The data show under 95,000 clones, 95% seen once. Source material: T cells isolated from PBMCs. These receptors originate from a human donor in good health. CDR3s leave out the opening cysteine and the closing phenylalanine or tryptophan. Fields, in order: J gene, V gene, CDR3 protein.

J: TRBJ1-1
V: TRBV4-1
CDR3: ASSPQGAEAF

J: TRBJ1-1
V: TRBV5-1
CDR3: ASSLQGGDTEAF

J: TRBJ2-1
V: TRBV6-6
CDR3: ASSPYRPGYNEQF

J: TRBJ2-5
V: TRBV27
CDR3: ASSHGLASLETQY

J: TRBJ2-2
V: TRBV6-4
CDR3: ASSGLAGAHTGELF

J: TRBJ1-1
V: TRBV18
CDR3: ASSPGVSTGGNEAF

J: TRBJ2-1
V: TRBV5-4
CDR3: ASKPGLAGSSYNEQF

J: TRBJ2-3
V: TRBV5-8
CDR3: ASSYRDTQY

J: TRBJ1-2
V: TRBV10-3
CDR3: AITGQNNYGYT

J: TRBJ1-1
V: TRBV19
CDR3: ASSPRQGMNTEAF

J: TRBJ1-1
V: TRBV28
CDR3: ASSLLEEWAEAF

J: TRBJ2-3
V: TRBV14
CDR3: ASSQEWEGIDTQY

J: TRBJ2-1
V: TRBV11-1
CDR3: ASSLSWGGNEQF

J: TRBJ2-3
V: TRBV6-1
CDR3: ASSEAKGRSDTQY

J: TRBJ1-5
V: TRBV5-5
CDR3: ASSLQYNQPQH

J: TRBJ1-1
V: TRBV4-2
CDR3: ASSQDVLNTEAF

J: TRBJ2-7
V: TRBV5-4
CDR3: ASSLGQGAYEQY

J: TRBJ2-5
V: TRBV4-2
CDR3: ASSQNPTLALQETQY

J: TRBJ1-4
V: TRBV5-1
CDR3: ASSSSGQGPPEEKLF

J: TRBJ2-2
V: TRBV10-3
CDR3: AISLAGESGELF

J: TRBJ2-7
V: TRBV14
CDR3: ASSRSGMYEQY

J: TRBJ1-1
V: TRBV29-1
CDR3: SANTEAF

J: TRBJ1-1
V: TRBV7-9
CDR3: ASSPATGLVTEAF

J: TRBJ2-1
V: TRBV7-9
CDR3: ASSLGFQNNEQF

J: TRBJ2-3
V: TRBV4-2
CDR3: ASSPGDRGTQY

J: TRBJ1-1
V: TRBV9
CDR3: ASSARQGWDTEAF

J: TRBJ2-1
V: TRBV30
CDR3: AWSPAGGDYSYNEQF

J: TRBJ2-1
V: TRBV5-5
CDR3: ASSLAGGTWNEQF

J: TRBJ2-7
V: TRBV7-9
CDR3: ASSGELVIYEQY

J: TRBJ2-1
V: TRBV7-2
CDR3: ASSLRGYEQF

J: TRBJ2-2
V: TRBV11-3
CDR3: ASSAWGGFIAGELF

J: TRBJ2-7
V: TRBV6-6
CDR3: ASSPRGDEQY

J: TRBJ1-1
V: TRBV21-1
CDR3: ASSKGVRGTGTNTEAF

J: TRBJ2-1
V: TRBV27
CDR3: ASSSGLAFPSYNEQF

J: TRBJ2-7
V: TRBV5-4
CDR3: ASSSSGYEQY

J: TRBJ2-3
V: TRBV7-8
CDR3: ASSQAPAGTDTQY

J: TRBJ2-1
V: TRBV7-9
CDR3: ASTPWVGKGYNEQF

J: TRBJ1-2
V: TRBV29-1
CDR3: SVGGGHNYGYT

J: TRBJ2-1
V: TRBV10-2
CDR3: ASLMSGGAYNEQF

J: TRBJ2-5
V: TRBV5-6
CDR3: ASSGTVGGRETQY

J: TRBJ2-5
V: TRBV27
CDR3: ASSTTRQGDRETQY

J: TRBJ2-1
V: TRBV27
CDR3: ASSSGTSNEQF

J: TRBJ1-3
V: TRBV2
CDR3: ASGGNTIY

J: TRBJ1-2
V: TRBV4-2
CDR3: ASSQEQAKSYGYT

J: TRBJ1-1
V: TRBV28
CDR3: ASNYGTVTEAF

J: TRBJ2-5
V: TRBV11-3
CDR3: ASSPGLVPETQY

J: TRBJ1-3
V: TRBV4-2
CDR3: ASSQDRAGAGNTIY

J: TRBJ2-3
V: TRBV15
CDR3: ATSRDLVAGAGTDTQY

J: TRBJ2-7
V: TRBV5-8
CDR3: ASSPLSSYEQY

J: TRBJ2-1
V: TRBV4-1
CDR3: ASSHPIAGGPVNEQF

J: TRBJ2-1
V: TRBV29-1
CDR3: SVETLAGTYNEQF

J: TRBJ1-1
V: TRBV7-9
CDR3: ASSSRVGTDTEAF

J: TRBJ2-1
V: TRBV9
CDR3: ASSVGSGGLYNEQF